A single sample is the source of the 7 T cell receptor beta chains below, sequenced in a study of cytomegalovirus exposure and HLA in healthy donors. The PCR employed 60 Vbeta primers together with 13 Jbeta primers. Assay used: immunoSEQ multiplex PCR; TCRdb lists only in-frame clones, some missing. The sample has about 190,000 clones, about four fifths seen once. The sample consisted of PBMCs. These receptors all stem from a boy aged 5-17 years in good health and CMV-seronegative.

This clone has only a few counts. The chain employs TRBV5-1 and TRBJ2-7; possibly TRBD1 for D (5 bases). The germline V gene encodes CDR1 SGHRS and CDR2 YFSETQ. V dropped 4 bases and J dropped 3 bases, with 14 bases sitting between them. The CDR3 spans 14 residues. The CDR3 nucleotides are TGCGCCAGCAGCCTCCTACCGGACATCTACGAGCAGTACTTC. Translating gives CASSLLPDIYEQYF.

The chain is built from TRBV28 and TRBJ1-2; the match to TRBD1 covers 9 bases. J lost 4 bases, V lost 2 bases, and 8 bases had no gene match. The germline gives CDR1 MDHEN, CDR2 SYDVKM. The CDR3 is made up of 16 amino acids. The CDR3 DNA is TGTGCCAGCAGTTTAAACAGGGGGCTCGAAGTCTATGGCTACACCTTC. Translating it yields CASSLNRGLEVYGYTF.

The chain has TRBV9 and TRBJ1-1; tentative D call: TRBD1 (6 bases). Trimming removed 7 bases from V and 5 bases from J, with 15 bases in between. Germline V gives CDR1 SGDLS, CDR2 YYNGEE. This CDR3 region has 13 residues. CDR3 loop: CASGSGVGTEAFF. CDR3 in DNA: TGTGCCAGCGGTTCAGGGGTCGGGACTGAAGCTTTCTTT.

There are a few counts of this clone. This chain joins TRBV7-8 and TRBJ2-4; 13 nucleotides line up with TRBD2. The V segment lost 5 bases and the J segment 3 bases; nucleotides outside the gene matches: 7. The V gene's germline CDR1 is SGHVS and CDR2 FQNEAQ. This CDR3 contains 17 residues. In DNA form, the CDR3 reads TGTGCCAGCAGCCCGGGACTAGCGGGGTGGAGCAAAAACATTCAGTACTTC. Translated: CASSPGLAGWSKNIQYF. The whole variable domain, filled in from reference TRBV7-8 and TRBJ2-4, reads GAGVSQSPRYKVAKRGQDVALRCDPISGHVSLFWYQQALGQGPEFLTYFQNEAQLDKSGLPSDRFFAERPEGSVSTLKIQRTQQEDSAVYLCASSPGLAGWSKNIQYFGAGTRLSVL.

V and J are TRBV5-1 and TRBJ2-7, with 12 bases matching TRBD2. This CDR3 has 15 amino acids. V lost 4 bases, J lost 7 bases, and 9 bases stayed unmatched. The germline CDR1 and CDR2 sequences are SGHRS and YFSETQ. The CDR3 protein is CASSPSSGRAWEQYF. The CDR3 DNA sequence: TGCGCCAGCAGCCCCTCTAGCGGGAGGGCCTGGGAGCAGTACTTC.

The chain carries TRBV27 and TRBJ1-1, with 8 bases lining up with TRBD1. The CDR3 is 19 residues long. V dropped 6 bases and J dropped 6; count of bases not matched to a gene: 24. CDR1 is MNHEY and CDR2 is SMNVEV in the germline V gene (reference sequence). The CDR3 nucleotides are TGTGCCAGCAGGGCTCGCCAGGGGGCTAACGTACCATTCGACGCTGAAGCTTTCTTT. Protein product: CASRARQGANVPFDAEAFF.

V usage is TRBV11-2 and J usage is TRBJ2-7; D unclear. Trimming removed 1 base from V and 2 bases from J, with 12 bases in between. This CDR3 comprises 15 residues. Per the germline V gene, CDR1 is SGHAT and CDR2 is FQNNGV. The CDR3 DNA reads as TGTGCCAGCAGCTTAGGGAACAGACCAACCTACGAGCAGTACTTC. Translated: CASSLGNRPTYEQYF.